The rows below give T cell receptor beta chains drawn from one sample of a study of vaccination and CD4 T cells after COVID-19. These TCRs are of unknown antigen specificity. TCRdb independently ran MiXCR on the PCR reads; one entry per CDR3 protein. This sample carries 7,500 to 9,000 distinct CDR3 sequences, around 45% of them seen once, and the ten largest clones take 11%. The sample was CD4+ T cells from blood, cultured in vitro. The receptors were gathered from a human donor in good health. Each CDR3 is given with its conserved first and last residue. A clone size is listed for some rows: how often the clone was seen (once, few, many), or a class if it is expanded.

few	TRBV6-1	CASSPNSGLKGYEQYF
few	TRBV7-2	CASSLRGGDSGQYF
few	TRBV20-1	CSARADTAYGYTF
few	TRBV6-1	CASRGTVRSTEAFF
.	TRBV10-3	CAISESGSEVDTQYF
.	TRBV6-1	CASRVGTGLSPLHF
few	TRBV21-1	CASSPWAGGFETDTQYF
.	TRBV19	CASSIAIRAFF
.	TRBV7-2	CASSFQAGTSDTQYF
.	TRBV19	CASRNLQGINYNEQFF
once	TRBV6-1	CASMWGVDYEQYF
.	TRBV7-8	CASSRGSGTNTGELFF
.	TRBV30	CAWTFGGDETQYF
few	TRBV20-1	CSASDRWGYNSPLHF
.	TRBV6-5	CASSYGSGGNTDTQYF
.	TRBV30	CAWSDPGGGAYGYTF
large	TRBV27	CASSFQRGAKNIQYF
few	TRBV7-2	CASSWTSAGTDTQYF
.	TRBV4-3	CASSQEAGFNYGYTF
.	TRBV7-9	CASSVGTSSPGELFF
few	TRBV20-1	CSANRDRNSPLHF
few	TRBV6-1	CATKNSQGSNQPQHF
.	TRBV10-1	CAHPGILAKNIQYF
.	TRBV5-1	CASSLVGSYEQYF
.	TRBV5-5	CASSTGGDYGYTF
.	TRBV5-4	CASSNQRETQYF
few	TRBV20-1	CSARRGADNQPQHF
.	TRBV20-1	CSARGSGGRSNEQFF
.	TRBV6-2/TRBV6-3	CASRGTGDNQPQHF
.	TRBV20-1	CSATLAGGDQQYF
.	TRBV7-2	CASSFWRGVDTEAFF
.	TRBV23-1	CASSQGLQGAYEQYF
.	TRBV18	CASSQGDTQYF
.	TRBV6-5	CASSYSIGQGQPQHF
few	TRBV28	CASRGHGAFF